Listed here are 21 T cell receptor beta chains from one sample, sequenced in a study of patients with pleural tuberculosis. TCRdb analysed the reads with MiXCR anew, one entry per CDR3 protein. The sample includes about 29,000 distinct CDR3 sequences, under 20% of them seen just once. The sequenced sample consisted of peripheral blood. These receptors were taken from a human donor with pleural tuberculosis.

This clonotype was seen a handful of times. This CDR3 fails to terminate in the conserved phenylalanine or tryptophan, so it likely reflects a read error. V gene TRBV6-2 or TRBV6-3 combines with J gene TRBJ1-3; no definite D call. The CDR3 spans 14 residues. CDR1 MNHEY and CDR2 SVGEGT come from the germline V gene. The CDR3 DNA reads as TGCGCCAGCAGCCAAGGAGGTTCTGGAAACACCATATATTCT. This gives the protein CASSQGGSGNTIYS.

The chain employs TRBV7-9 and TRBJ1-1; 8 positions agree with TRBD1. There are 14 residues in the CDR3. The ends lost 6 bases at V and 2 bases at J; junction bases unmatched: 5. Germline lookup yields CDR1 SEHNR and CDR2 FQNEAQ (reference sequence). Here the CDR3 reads CASRLDRGNTEAFF. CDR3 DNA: TGTGCCAGCAGACTCGACAGGGGCAACACTGAAGCTTTCTTT.

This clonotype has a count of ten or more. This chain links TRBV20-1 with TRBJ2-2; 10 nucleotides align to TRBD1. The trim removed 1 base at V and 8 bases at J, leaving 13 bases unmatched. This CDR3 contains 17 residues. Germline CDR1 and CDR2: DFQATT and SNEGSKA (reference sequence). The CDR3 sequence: CSARVGTGTGAGGELFF. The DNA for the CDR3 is TGCAGTGCTAGAGTAGGGACCGGGACAGGGGCCGGAGGGGAGCTGTTTTTT.

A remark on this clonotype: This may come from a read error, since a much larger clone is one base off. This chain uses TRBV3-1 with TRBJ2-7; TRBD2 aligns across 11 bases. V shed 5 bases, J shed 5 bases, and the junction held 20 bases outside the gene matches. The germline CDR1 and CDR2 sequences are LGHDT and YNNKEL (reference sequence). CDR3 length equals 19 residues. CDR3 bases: TGTGCCAGCAGCAAATTTCCGGGACTAGCGGAGGGCCGGCTCCACGAGCAGTACTTC. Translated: CASSKFPGLAEGRLHEQYF.

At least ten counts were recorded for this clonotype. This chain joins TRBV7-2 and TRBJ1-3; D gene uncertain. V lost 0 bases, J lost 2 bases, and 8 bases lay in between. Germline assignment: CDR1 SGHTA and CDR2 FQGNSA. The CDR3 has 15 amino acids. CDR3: CASSLAFAPGNTIYF. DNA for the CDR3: TGTGCCAGCAGCTTAGCTTTTGCCCCTGGAAACACCATATATTTT.

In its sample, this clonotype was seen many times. The CDR3 nucleotides read TGTGCCAGCAGTTTCTCGGGTTGGGAGTACGAGCAGTACTTC. Its translation: CASSFSGWEYEQYF. The J gene is TRBJ2-7, the V gene TRBV12-3 or TRBV12-4; a weak D match, TRBD2 (5 bases). The V gene lost 3 bases and the J gene lost 4 bases, with 13 bases spanning the gap. This CDR3 comprises 14 residues.

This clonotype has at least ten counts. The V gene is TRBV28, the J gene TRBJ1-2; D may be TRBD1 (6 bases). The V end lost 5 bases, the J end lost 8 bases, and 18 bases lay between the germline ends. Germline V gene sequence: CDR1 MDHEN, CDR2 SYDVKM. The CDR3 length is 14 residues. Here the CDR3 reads CASSPVGGASGYTF. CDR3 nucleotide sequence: TGTGCCAGCAGTCCCGTTGGGGGGGCGTCCGGCTACACCTTC.

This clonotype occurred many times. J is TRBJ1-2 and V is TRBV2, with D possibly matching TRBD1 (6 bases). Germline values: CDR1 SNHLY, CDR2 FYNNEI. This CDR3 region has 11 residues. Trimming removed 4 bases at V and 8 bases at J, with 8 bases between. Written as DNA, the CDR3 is TGTGCCAGCAGTGGGACAGCCGGCTACACCTTC. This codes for CASSGTAGYTF.

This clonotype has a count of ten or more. CDR3 loop: CATGKGTEAFF. The DNA of the CDR3 is TGTGCCACCGGGAAGGGCACTGAAGCTTTCTTT. V is TRBV15 and J is TRBJ1-1; D uncertain. Germline assignment: CDR1 LNHNV and CDR2 YYDKDF (reference sequence). This CDR3 comprises 11 residues. V was cut by 8 bases and J by 4 bases, with 8 bases left in between.

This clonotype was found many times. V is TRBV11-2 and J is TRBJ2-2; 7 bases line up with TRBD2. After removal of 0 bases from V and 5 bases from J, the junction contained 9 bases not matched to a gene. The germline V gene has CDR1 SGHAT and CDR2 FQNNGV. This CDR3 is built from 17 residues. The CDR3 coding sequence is TGTGCCAGCAGCTTAGAGCCGGGACCGGGGGGTACCGGGGAGCTGTTTTTT. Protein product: CASSLEPGPGGTGELFF.

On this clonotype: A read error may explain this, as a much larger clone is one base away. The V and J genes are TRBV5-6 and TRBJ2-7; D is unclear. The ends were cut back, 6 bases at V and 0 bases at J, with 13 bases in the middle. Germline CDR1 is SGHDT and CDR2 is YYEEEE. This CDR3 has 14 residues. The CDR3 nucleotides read TGTGCCAGCAACTTAAGCAGTATCTCCTACGAGCAGTACTTC. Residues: CASNLSSISYEQYF.

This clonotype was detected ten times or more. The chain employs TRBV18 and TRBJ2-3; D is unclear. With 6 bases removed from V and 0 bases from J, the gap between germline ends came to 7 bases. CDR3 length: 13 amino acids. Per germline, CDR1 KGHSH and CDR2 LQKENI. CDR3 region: CASSLDSTDTQYF. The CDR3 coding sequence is TGTGCCAGCTCCTTGGACAGCACAGATACGCAGTATTTT.

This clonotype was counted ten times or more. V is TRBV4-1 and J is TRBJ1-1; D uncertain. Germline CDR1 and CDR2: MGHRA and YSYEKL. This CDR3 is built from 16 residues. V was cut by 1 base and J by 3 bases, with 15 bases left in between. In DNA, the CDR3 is TGCGCCAGCAGCCAAGTTTCGGGAGTTGCCTACACTGAAGCTTTCTTT. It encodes CASSQVSGVAYTEAFF.

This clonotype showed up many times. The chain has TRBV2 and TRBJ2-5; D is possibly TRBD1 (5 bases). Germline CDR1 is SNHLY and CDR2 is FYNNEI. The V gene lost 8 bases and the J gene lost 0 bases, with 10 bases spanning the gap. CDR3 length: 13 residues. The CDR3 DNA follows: TGTGCCAGCGGTCGACAGAACCAAGAGACCCAGTACTTC. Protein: CASGRQNQETQYF.

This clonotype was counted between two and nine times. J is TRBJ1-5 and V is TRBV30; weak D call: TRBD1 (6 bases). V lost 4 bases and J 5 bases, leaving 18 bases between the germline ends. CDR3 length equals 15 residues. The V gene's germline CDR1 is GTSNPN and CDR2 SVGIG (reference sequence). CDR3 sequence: CAWTQSPGQYQPQHF. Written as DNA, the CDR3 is TGTGCCTGGACTCAGAGTCCCGGACAGTATCAGCCCCAGCATTTT. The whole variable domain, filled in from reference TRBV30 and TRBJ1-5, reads SQTIHQWPATLVQPVGSPLSLECTVEGTSNPNLYWYRQAAGRGLQLLFYSVGIGQISSEVPQNLSASRPQDRQFILSSKKLLLSDSGFYLCAWTQSPGQYQPQHFGDGTRLSIL.

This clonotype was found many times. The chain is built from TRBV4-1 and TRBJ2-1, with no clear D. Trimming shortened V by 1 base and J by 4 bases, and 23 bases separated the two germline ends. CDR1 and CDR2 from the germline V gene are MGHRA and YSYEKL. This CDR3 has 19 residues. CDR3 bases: TGCGCCAGCAGCCAAGTGTCCCCCTCTCTAGTGAGGAAGTACAATGAGCAGTTCTTC. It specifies CASSQVSPSLVRKYNEQFF.

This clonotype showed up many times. Written as DNA, the CDR3 is TGTGCCAGCAGTCCCAGCGTGGGGGTTCAGCCCCAGCATTTT. Amino acids: CASSPSVGVQPQHF. The genes are TRBV27 and TRBJ1-5; tentative D call: TRBD1 (5 bases). Germline V CDR1 and CDR2: MNHEY, SMNVEV (reference sequence). The length of the CDR3 is 14 residues. V was shortened by 5 bases and J by 6 bases, with 14 bases between the two germline ends.

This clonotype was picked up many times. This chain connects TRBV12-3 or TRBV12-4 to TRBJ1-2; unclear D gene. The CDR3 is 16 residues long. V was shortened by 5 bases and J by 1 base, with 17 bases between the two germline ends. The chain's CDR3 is CASSPSSALLNYGYTF. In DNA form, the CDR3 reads TGTGCCAGCAGTCCGAGCTCGGCCCTCCTTAACTATGGCTACACCTTC.

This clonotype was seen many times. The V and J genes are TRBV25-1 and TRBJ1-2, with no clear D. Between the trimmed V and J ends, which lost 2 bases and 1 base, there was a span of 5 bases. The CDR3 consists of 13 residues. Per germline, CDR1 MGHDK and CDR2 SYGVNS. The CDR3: CASSEISNYGYTF. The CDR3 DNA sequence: TGTGCCAGCAGTGAAATAAGTAACTATGGCTACACCTTC.

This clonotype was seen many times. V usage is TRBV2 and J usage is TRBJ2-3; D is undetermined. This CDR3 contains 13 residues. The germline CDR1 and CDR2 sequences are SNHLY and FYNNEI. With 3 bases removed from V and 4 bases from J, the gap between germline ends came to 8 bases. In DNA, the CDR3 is TGTGCCAGCAGTGATTCCTACGCAGATACGCAGTATTTT. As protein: CASSDSYADTQYF.

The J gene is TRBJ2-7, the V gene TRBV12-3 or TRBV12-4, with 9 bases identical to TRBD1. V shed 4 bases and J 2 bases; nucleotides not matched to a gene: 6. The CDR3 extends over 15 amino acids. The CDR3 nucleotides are TGTGCCAGCAGTTATCCGGGACAGGGTACCTACGAGCAGTACTTC. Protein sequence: CASSYPGQGTYEQYF.